This TCR beta chain appears in the sequencing data of a study of blood T cell repertoires in COVID-19. Method: immunoSEQ multiplex PCR; TCRdb's copy keeps in-frame clones and lacks some. The sample lists approximately 210,000 clones; 80% were seen once. Germline values: CDR1 LNHDA, CDR2 SQIVND (reference sequence). V gave up 4 bases and J gave up 9 bases; unmatched junction bases: 8. The CDR3 contains 15 residues. This clone has only one observation. This TCR was recovered from a man under 40 with acute COVID-19. This chain joins TRBV19 and TRBJ2-1, with 11 bases fitting TRBD1. The sample comprised PBMCs or T cells enriched from blood (not recorded which). The DNA for the CDR3 is TGTGCCAGTAGTACCGGACAGGGGGCCACACCTGAGCAGTTCTTC. It translates to CASSTGQGATPEQFF.